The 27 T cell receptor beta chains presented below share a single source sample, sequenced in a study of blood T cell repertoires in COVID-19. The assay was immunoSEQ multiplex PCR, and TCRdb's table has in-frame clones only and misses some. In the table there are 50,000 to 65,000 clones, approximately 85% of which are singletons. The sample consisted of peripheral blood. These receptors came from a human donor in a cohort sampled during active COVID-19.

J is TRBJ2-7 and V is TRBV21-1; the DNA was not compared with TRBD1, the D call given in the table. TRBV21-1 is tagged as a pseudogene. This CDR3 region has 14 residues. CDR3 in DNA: TGTGCCAGCCGGACAAACCAGGGCATTTGCGAGCAGTACTTC. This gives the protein CASRTNQGICEQYF.

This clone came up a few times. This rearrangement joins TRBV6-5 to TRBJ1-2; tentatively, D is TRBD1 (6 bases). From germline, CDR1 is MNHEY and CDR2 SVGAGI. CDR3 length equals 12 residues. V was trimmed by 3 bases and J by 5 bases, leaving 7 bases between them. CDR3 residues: CASSYTGYGYTF. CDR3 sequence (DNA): TGTGCCAGCAGTTATACAGGGTATGGCTACACCTTC.

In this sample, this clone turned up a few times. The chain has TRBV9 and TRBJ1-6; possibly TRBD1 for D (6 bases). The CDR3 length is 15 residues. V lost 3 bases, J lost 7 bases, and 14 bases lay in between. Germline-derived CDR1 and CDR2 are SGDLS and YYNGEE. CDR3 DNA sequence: TGTGCCAGCAGCGCCGTCGGGCAGGGGAATTCACCCCTCCACTTT. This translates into CASSAVGQGNSPLHF.

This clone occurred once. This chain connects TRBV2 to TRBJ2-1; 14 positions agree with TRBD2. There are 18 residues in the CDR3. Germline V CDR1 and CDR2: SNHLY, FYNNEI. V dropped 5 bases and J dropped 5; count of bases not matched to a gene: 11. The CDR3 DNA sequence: TGTGCCAGCAGTCCTCCGACTAGCGGGAGGGCCGGTGACAATGAGCAGTTCTTC. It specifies CASSPPTSGRAGDNEQFF.

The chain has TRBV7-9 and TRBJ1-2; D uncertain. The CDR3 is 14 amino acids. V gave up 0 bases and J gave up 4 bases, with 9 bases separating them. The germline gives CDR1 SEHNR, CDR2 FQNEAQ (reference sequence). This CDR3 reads CASSLAAGPYGYTF. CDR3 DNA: TGTGCCAGCAGCTTAGCAGCAGGCCCCTATGGCTACACCTTC.

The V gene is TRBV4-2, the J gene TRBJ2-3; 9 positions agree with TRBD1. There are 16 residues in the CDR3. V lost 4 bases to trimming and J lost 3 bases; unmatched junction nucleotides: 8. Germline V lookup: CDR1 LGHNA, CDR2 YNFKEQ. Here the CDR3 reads CASSPLGTGLTDTQYF. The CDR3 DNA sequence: TGTGCCAGCAGCCCTTTGGGGACAGGGTTAACAGATACGCAGTATTTT.

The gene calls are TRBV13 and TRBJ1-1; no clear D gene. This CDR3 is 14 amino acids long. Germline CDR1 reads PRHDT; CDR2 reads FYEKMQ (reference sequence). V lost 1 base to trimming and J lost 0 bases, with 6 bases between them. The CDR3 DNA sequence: TGTGCCAGCAGCTTAGCGGACTTGAACACTGAAGCTTTCTTT. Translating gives CASSLADLNTEAFF.

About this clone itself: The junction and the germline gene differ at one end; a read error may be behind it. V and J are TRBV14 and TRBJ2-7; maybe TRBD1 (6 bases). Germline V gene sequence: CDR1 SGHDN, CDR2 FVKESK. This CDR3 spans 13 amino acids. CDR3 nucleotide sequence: TGTGCCAGCAGCCAAGGGGACCCTGGGACACCTCAATTC. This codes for CASSQGDPGTPQF.

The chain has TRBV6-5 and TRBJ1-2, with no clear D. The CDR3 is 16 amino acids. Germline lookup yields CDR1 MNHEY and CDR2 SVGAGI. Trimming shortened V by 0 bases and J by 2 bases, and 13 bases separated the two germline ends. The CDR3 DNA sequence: TGTGCCAGCAGTTACTCGAGAGCCATACAGAACTATGGCTACACCTTC. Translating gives CASSYSRAIQNYGYTF.

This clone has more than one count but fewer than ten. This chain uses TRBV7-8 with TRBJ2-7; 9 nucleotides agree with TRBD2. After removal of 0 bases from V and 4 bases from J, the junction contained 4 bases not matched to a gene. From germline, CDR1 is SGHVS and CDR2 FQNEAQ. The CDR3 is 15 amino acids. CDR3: CASSLAPGLAYEQYF. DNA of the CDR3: TGTGCCAGCAGCTTAGCCCCGGGACTAGCTTACGAGCAGTACTTC.

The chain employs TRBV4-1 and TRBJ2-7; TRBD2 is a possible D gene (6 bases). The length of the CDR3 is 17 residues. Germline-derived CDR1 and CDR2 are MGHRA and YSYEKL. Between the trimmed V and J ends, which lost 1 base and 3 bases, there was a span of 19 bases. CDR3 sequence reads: CASSQADKPGLVYEQYF. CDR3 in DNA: TGCGCCAGCAGCCAAGCGGATAAACCGGGACTTGTCTACGAGCAGTACTTC.

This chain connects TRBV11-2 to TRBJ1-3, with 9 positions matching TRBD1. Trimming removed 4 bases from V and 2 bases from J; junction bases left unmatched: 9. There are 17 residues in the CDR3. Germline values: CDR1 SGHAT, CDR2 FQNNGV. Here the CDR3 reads CASSSTQQGATGNTIYF. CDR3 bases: TGTGCCAGCAGCTCTACCCAACAGGGGGCCACTGGAAACACCATATATTTT. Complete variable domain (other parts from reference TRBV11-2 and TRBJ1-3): EAGVAQSPRYKIIEKRQSVAFWCNPISGHATLYWYQQILGQGPKLLIQFQNNGVVDDSQLPKDRFSAERLKGVDSTLKIQPAKLEDSAVYLCASSSTQQGATGNTIYFGEGSWLTVV.

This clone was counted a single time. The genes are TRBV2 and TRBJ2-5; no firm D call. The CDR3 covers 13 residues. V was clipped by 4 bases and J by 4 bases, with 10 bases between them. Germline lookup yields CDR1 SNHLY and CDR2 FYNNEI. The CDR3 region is CASSVMRAETQYF. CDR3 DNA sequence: TGTGCCAGCAGTGTAATGCGTGCAGAGACCCAGTACTTC.

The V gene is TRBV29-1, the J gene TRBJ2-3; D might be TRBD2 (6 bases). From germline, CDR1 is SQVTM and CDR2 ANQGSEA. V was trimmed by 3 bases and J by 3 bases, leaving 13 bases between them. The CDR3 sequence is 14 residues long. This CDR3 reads CSVEGRETTDTQYF. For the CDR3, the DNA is TGCAGCGTTGAGGGCCGGGAGACGACAGATACGCAGTATTTT.

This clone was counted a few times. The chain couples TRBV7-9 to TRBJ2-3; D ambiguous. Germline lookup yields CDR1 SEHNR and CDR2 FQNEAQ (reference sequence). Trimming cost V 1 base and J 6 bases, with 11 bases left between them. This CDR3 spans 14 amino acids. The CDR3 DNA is TGTGCCAGCAGCTTAGGTTCCGGGTTCGATACGCAGTATTTT. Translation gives CASSLGSGFDTQYF.

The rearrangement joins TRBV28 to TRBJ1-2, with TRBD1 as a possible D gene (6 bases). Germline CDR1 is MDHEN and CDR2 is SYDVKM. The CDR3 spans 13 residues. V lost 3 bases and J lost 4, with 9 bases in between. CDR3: CASSLTRGYGYTF. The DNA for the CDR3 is TGTGCCAGCAGTTTGACCAGGGGCTATGGCTACACCTTC.

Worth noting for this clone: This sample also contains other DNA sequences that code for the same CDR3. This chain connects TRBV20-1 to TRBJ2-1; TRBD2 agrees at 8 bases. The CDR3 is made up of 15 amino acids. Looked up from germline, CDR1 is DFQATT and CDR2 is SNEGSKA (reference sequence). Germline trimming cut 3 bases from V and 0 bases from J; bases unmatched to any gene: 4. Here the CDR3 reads CSASGSGSSYNEQFF. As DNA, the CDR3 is TGCAGTGCTAGTGGCAGCGGGAGCTCCTACAATGAGCAGTTCTTC.

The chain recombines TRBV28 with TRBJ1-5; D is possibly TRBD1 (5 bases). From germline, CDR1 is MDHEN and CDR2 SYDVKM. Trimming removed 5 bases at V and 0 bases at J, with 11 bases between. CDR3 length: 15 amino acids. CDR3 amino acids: CASSAPDTSNQPQHF. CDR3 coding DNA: TGTGCCAGCAGTGCCCCGGACACTAGCAATCAGCCCCAGCATTTT.

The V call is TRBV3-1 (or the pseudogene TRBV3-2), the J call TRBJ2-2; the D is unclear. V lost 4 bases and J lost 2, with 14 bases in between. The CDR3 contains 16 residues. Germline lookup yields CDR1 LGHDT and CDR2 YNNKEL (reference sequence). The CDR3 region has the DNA TGTGCCAGCAGCCTCTCCGGAGCCAGTAACACCGGGGAGCTGTTTTTT. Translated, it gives CASSLSGASNTGELFF.

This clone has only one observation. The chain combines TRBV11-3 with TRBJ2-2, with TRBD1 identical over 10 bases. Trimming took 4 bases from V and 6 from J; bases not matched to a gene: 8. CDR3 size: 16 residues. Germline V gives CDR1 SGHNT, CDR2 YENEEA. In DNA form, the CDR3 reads TGTGCCAGCAGCTCAACCGGGACAGGGGTGTCCGGGGAGCTGTTTTTT. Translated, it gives CASSSTGTGVSGELFF.

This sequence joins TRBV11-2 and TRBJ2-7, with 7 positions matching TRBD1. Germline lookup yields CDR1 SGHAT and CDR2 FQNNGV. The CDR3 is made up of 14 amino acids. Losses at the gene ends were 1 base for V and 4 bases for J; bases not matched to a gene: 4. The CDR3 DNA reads TGTGCCAGCAGCTTAGCAGGGGGTTGGTACGAGCAGTACTTC. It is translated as CASSLAGGWYEQYF. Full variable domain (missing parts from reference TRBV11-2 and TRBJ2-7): EAGVAQSPRYKIIEKRQSVAFWCNPISGHATLYWYQQILGQGPKLLIQFQNNGVVDDSQLPKDRFSAERLKGVDSTLKIQPAKLEDSAVYLCASSLAGGWYEQYFGPGTRLTVT.

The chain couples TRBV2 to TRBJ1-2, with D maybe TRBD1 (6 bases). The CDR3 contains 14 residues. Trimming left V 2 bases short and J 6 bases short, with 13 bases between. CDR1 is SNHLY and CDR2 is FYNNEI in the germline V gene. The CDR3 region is CASSEWEGGNGYTF. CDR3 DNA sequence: TGTGCCAGCAGTGAATGGGAAGGGGGAAATGGCTACACCTTC.

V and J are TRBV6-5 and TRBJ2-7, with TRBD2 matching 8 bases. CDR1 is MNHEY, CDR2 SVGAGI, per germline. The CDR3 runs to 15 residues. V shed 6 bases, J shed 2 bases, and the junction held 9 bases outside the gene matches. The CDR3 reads CASRGGVAGPYEQYF. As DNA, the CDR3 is TGTGCCAGCAGGGGTGGGGTAGCGGGGCCCTACGAGCAGTACTTC.

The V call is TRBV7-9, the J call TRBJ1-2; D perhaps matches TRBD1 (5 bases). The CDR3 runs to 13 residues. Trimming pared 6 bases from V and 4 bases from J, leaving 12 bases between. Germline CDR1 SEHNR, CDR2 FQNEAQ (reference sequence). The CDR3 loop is CASRPTDPYGYTF. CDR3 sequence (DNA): TGTGCCAGCAGACCGACAGACCCCTATGGCTACACCTTC.

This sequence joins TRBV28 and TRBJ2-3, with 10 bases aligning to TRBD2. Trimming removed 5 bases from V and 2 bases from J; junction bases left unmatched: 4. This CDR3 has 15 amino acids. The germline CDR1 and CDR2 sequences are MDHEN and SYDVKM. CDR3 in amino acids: CASSLGLAATDTQYF. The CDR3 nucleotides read TGTGCCAGCAGTCTCGGACTAGCGGCCACAGATACGCAGTATTTT. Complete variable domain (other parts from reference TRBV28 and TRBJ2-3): DVKVTQSSRYLVKRTGEKVFLECVQDMDHENMFWYRQDPGLGLRLIYFSYDVKMKEKGDIPEGYSVSREKKERFSLILESASTNQTSMYLCASSLGLAATDTQYFGPGTRLTVL.

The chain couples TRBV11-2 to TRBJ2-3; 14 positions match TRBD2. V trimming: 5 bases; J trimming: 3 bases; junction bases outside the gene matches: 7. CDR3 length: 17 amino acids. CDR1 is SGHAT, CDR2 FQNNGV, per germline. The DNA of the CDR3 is TGTGCCAGCAGCGCCGGACTAGCGGGAGGTTGGACAGATACGCAGTATTTT. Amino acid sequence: CASSAGLAGGWTDTQYF.

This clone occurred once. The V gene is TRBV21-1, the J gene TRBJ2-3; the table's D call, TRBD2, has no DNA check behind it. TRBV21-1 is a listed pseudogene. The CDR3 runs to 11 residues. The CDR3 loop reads CARGHTDTQYF. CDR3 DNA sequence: TGTGCGCGGGGCCACACAGATACGCAGTATTTT.